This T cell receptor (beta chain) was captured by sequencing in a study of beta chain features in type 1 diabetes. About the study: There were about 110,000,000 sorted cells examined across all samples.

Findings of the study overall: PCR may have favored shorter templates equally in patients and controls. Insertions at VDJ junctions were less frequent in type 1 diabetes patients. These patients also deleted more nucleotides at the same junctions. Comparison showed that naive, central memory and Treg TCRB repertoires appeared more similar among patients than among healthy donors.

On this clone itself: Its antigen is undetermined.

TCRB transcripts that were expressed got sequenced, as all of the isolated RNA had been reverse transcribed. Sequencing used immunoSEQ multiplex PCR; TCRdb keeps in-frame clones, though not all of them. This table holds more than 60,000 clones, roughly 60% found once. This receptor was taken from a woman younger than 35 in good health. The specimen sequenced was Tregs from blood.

The CDR3: CASKVGGFNEQFF. The CDR3 DNA reads TGTGCCAGCAAAGTGGGGGGGTTTAATGAGCAGTTCTTC. The gene calls are TRBV7-2 and TRBJ2-1; 7 bases are shared with TRBD2. Germline V CDR1 and CDR2: SGHTA, FQGNSA. The V gene end was trimmed by 7 bases and the J gene end by 7 bases; junction bases not matched to a gene: 7. CDR3 length: 13 residues.